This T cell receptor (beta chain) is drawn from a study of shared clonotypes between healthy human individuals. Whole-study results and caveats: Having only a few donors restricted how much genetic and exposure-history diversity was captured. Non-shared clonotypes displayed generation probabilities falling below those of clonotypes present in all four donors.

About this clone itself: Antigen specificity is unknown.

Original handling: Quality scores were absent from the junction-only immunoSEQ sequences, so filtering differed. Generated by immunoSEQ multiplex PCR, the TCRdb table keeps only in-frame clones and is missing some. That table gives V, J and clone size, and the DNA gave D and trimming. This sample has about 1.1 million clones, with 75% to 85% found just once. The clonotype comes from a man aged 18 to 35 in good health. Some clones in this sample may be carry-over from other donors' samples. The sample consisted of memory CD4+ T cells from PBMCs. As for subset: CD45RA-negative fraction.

The CDR3 DNA reads as TGTGCCAGCAGCCTACTAGGACCGATCTCTGGAAACACCATATATTTT. Protein product: CASSLLGPISGNTIYF. This rearrangement joins TRBV5-4 to TRBJ1-3; D not certain. The V end lost 4 bases, the J end lost 0 bases, and 14 bases lay between the germline ends. Germline assignment: CDR1 SGHNT and CDR2 YYREEE (reference sequence). CDR3 size: 16 residues.